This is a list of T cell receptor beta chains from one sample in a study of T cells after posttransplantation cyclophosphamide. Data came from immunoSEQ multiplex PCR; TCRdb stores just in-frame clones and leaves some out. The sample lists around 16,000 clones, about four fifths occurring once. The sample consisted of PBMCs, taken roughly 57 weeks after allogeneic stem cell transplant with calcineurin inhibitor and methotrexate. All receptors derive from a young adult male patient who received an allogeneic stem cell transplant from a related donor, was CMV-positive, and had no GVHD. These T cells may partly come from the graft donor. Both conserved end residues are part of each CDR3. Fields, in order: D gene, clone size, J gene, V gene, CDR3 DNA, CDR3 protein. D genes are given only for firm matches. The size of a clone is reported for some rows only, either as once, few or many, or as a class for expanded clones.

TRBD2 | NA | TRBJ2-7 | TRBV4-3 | TGCGCCAGCAGTGAGGGGCTAGCGGGAGGGAGCTCCTACGAGCAGTACTTC | CASSEGLAGGSSYEQYF
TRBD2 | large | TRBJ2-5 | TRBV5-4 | TGTGCCAGCAGCTTGGCCGTTCAGCGGGAGACGGAGACCCAGTACTTC | CASSLAVQRETETQYF
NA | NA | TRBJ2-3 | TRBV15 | TGTGCCACCAGCAGAGTTGGAGGTCGCACAGATACGCAGTATTTT | CATSRVGGRTDTQYF
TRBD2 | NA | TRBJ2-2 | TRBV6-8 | TGTGCCAGCGTCGGACTAGCGGGAGGGGCGAGCACCGGGGAGCTGTTTTTT | CASVGLAGGASTGELFF
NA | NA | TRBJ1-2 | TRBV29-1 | TGCAGCGTAGGACACGCTCCCACTCCTAACTATGGCTACACCTTC | CSVGHAPTPNYGYTF
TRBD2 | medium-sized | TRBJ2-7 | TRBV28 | TGTGCCAGCAGTTTAAGGGCGGGAGGGCCGGACGAGCAGTACTTC | CASSLRAGGPDEQYF
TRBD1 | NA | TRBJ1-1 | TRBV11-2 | TGTGCCAGCAGCTCGCCAGGGGGAATGAACACTGAAGCTTTCTTT | CASSSPGGMNTEAFF
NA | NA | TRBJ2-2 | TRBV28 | TGTGCCAGCAACCAGGTCTTCCCTGGGGAGCTGTTTTTT | CASNQVFPGELFF
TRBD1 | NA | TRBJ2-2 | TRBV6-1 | TGTGCCAGCAGTCCAGGGACAGGGGTTGGGGAGCTGTTTTTT | CASSPGTGVGELFF
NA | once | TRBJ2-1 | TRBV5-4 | TGTGCCAGCAGCCCGGACTACTCCAAGATCAGTGAGCAGTTCTTC | CASSPDYSKISEQFF
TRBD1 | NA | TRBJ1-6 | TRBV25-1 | TGTGCCAGCGGCGGGACAGGGTCTCCCCCACCCCTCCACTTT | CASGGTGSPPPLHF
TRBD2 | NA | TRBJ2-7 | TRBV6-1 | TGTGCCAGCCAGGGAGGCCTAGCGGGTTACGAGCAGTACTTC | CASQGGLAGYEQYF
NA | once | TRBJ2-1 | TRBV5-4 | TGTGCCAGCAGCTTAGGCGGCCTTGGCAGTGAGCAGTTCTTC | CASSLGGLGSEQFF
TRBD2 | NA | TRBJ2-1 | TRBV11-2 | TGTGCCAGCAGCCGGAGGGGACTAGCGGGGCCCAGTGAGCAGTTCTTC | CASSRRGLAGPSEQFF
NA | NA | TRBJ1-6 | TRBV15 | TGTGCCACCAGCAGAGATCAGGTTTCACCCCTCCACTTT | CATSRDQVSPLHF
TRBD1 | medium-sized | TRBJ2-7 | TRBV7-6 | TGTGCCAGCAGCCAGGGACAGGGGTCCTACGAGCAGTACTTC | CASSQGQGSYEQYF
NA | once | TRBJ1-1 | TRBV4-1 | TGCGCCAGCAGCCGTCTAACGGGTTCCACTGAAGCTTTCTTT | CASSRLTGSTEAFF
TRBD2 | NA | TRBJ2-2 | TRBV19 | TGTGCCAGCGCGGTCGGGGGGGCGCGCACCGGGGAGCTGTTTTTT | CASAVGGARTGELFF
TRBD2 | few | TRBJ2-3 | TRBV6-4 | TGTGCCAGCAGCGAGACTAGCGGATTATCGGATACGCAGTATTTT | CASSETSGLSDTQYF
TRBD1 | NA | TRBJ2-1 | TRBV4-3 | TGCGCCAGCAGCCTCGCCCGAGGGGACAGCAGTGAGCAGTTCTTC | CASSLARGDSSEQFF
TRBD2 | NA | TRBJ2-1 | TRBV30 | TGTGCCTGGAGTCCCAAGACTAGCGGGAAATACAGTGAGCAGTTCTTC | CAWSPKTSGKYSEQFF
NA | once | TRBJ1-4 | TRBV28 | TGTGCCAGCAAGAAAGGGTTAGGGAGAGATGCAACTAATGAAAAACTGTTTTTT | CASKKGLGRDATNEKLFF
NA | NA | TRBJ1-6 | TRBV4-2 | TGTGCCAGCAGCCAAGGAAGCTCCGACCTCCACTTT | CASSQGSSDLHF